This T cell receptor (beta chain) was found in a study of prognosis after radiotherapy for stage I lung cancer. The study's findings and limits: Post-therapy Shannon entropy was lower in patients developing distant metastases following stereotactic body radiation therapy. Unique TCR clone counts dropped after stereotactic body radiation therapy, from a median of 10,088 to 6,861.

CDR3 of TCR beta was amplified from genomic DNA via a two-round multiplex PCR. The authors ran first-round PCR with primers specific to each TRBV and TRBJ gene. A single record per CDR3 protein comes from TCRdb applying MiXCR to the multiplex PCR reads. The sample carries approximately 18,000 distinct CDR3 sequences, around half recorded once. Note on this clonotype: Antigen specificity is unknown.

The CDR3 extends over 15 amino acids. Per the germline V gene, CDR1 is KGHDR and CDR2 is SFDVKD. Trimming stripped 6 bases from V and 14 bases from J, with 24 bases between. This TCR was sampled from a donor of 50 years or more with non-small cell lung cancer. This chain links TRBV24-1 with TRBJ2-2; tentative D call: TRBD1 (6 bases). Sequencing was performed on PBMCs, taken before or after stereotactic body radiation therapy (not recorded which). The CDR3 DNA reads as TGTGCCACCAGTAAACAGGGAGTAAACGCCGTGGATCTGTTTTTT. Encoded protein: CATSKQGVNAVDLFF.